The clone carrying this T cell receptor beta chain turned up a few times. Its antigen is currently unknown. The sample comes from a study of cytomegalovirus exposure and HLA in healthy donors. Turning to the study itself: Researchers previously reported finding 100 million or so unique TCR beta sequences from 170 million or so T cells.

Primers included in the PCR were 60 Vbeta and 13 Jbeta primers. Sequencing used immunoSEQ multiplex PCR; TCRdb keeps in-frame clones, though not all of them. The repertoire consists of about 210,000 clones, with roughly 82% occurring once and the leading ten covering about 6%. Points from the study as a whole: An analysis that came later showed most CMV-associated TCR beta chains appearing HLA-restricted. TCR sequences were mostly rare, though some public TCRs occurred in many donors.

V lost 5 bases to trimming and J lost 0 bases, with 14 bases between them. The CDR3 spans 16 residues. CDR1 SGHNT and CDR2 YENEEA come from the germline V gene. Sequences were obtained from PBMCs. The V call is TRBV11-3, the J call TRBJ2-1, with D maybe TRBD2 (5 bases). The sequence derives from a man between 40 and 49 years old in good health and CMV-seropositive. CDR3 in amino acids: CASSPRGSGSYNEQFF. The DNA of the CDR3 is TGTGCCAGCAGCCCCCGAGGGTCGGGCTCCTACAATGAGCAGTTCTTC.